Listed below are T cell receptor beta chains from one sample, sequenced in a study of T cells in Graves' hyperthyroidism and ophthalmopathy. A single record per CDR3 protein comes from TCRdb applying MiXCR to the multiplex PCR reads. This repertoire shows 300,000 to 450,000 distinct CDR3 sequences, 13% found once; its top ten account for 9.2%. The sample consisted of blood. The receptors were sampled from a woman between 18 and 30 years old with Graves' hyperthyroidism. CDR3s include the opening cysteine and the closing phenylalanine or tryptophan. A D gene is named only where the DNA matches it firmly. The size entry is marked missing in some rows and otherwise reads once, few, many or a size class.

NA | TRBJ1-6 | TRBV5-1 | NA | TGCGCCAGCAGCTTGGTCGGTAGCGGAGCGACCTATAATTCACCCCTCCACTTT | CASSLVGSGATYNSPLHF
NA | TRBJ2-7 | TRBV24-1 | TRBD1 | TGTGCCACCAGTGGTACCGGGACAGGGGAGACCTACGAGCAGTACTTC | CATSGTGTGETYEQYF
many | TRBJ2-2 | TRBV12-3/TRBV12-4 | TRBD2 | TGTGCCAGCAGCCCAACTAGCGGGGGCGGGGAGCTGTTTTTT | CASSPTSGGGELFF
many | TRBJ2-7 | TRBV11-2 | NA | TGTGCCAGCAGCTTAGATATTCAGGGACACAGCTCCTACGAGCAGTACTTC | CASSLDIQGHSSYEQYF
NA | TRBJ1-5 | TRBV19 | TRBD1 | TGTGCCAGTAGACGGGGACAGGGGGCCCCGGGCAATCAGCCCCAGCATTTT | CASRRGQGAPGNQPQHF
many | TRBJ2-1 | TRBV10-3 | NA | TGTGCCATCAGTGATTCGAGTTCAGCCGGCGATGAGCAGTTCTTC | CAISDSSSAGDEQFF
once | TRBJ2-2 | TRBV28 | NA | TGTGCCAGCAGGCACAGGAACACCGGGGAGCTGTTTTTT | CASRHRNTGELFF
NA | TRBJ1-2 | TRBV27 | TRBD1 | TGTGCCAGCAGTTTATTCTCGGGACAGGGTAATAATGGCTACACCTTC | CASSLFSGQGNNGYTF
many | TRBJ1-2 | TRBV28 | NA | TGTGCCAGCAGTTTTCCCCTCGTTTCGGGGCTCTACTATGGCTACACCTTC | CASSFPLVSGLYYGYTF
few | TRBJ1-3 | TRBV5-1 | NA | TGCGCCAGCAGCTTGGGGACCGCAGTCTCTGGAAACACCATACATTTT | CASSLGTAVSGNTIHF
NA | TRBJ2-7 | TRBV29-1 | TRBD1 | TGCAGCGTTGAAGTTTGGGACAGGGAGGTCCCGAATGAGCAGTACTTC | CSVEVWDREVPNEQYF
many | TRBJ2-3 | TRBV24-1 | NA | TGTGCCACCAGTGCCCTCCAGGGAATGCGGGGCACAGATACGCAGTATTTT | CATSALQGMRGTDTQYF
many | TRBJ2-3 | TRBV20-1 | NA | TGCAGTGCTAGAGATGGAGGGGGGGGCACAGATACGCAGTATTTT | CSARDGGGGTDTQYF
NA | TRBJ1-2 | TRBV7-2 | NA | TGTGCCAGCAGTTTCCCGGGCAGGGGTCGCGATGGCTACACCTTC | CASSFPGRGRDGYTF
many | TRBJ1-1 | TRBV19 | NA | TGTGCCAGTACCGATACAGTGAACACTGAAGCTTTCTTT | CASTDTVNTEAFF
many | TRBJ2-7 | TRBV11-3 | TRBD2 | TGTGCCAGCAGCCCAACGGGGGGAAGCCACGAGCAGTACTTC | CASSPTGGSHEQYF
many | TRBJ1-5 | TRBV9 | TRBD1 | TGTGCCAGCAGCCCGACAGGGTTAAGTCAGCCCCAGCATTTT | CASSPTGLSQPQHF
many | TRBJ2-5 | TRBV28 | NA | TGTGCCAGCAGTTGGAATCCAAGCGAGACCCAGTACTTC | CASSWNPSETQYF
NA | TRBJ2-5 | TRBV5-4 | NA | TGTGCCAGCAGCCCAGTTACGCCGGTTGAGACCCAGTACTTC | CASSPVTPVETQYF
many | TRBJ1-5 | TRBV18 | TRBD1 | TGTGCCAGCACCGGACAGGGTGACAATCAGCCCCAGCATTTT | CASTGQGDNQPQHF
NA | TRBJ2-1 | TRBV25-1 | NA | TGTGCCAGCAGTGTCATAGCGGAATCCTACAATGAGCAGTTCTTC | CASSVIAESYNEQFF
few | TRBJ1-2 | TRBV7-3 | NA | TGTGCCAGCAGCCCCTCGAGGGGGTCTGGCTATGGCTACACCTTC | CASSPSRGSGYGYTF
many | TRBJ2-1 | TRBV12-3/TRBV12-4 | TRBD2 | TGTGCCAGCAGTTTACCGACAGCTAGCGGGGGGGTTTACAATGAGCAGTTCTTC | CASSLPTASGGVYNEQFF
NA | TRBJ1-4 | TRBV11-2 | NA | TGTGCCAGCAGCTTAGTTGGCAGGGGTGGTGAAAAACTGTTTTTT | CASSLVGRGGEKLFF
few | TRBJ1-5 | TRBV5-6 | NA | TGTGCCAGCAGCTTAGGGAGCATTAATCAGCCCCAGCATTTT | CASSLGSINQPQHF
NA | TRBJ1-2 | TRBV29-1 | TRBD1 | TGCAGCGTCGCCAACAGGGGGTTGGCGAATGGCTACACCTTC | CSVANRGLANGYTF
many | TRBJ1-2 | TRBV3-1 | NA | TGTGCCAGCAGCCATTCATATCGGGGCCTCTATGGCTACACCTTC | CASSHSYRGLYGYTF
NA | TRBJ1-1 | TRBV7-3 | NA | TGTGCCAGCAGCTTAACGGCGGGGGGCAGTGAAGCTTTCTTT | CASSLTAGGSEAFF
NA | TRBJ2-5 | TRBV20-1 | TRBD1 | TGCAGTGCTAGAATCGCAGGGGGCCGGGAGACCCAGTACTTC | CSARIAGGRETQYF
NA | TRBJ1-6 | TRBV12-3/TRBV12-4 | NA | TGTGCCAGCAGTTTACGGCCCGGGGAGGGTTCACCCCTCCACTTT | CASSLRPGEGSPLHF
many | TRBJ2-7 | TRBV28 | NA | TGTGCCAGCAAAGGGGGGGCACAAACCTACGAGCAGTACTTC | CASKGGAQTYEQYF
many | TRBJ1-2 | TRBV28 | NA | TGTGCCAGCAGTACCCCCGGGGATGGCGGCTACACCTTC | CASSTPGDGGYTF
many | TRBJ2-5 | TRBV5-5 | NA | TGTGCCAGCAGCTTGGTTAATGCTGAGACCCAGTACTTC | CASSLVNAETQYF
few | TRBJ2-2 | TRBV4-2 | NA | TGTGCCAGCAGCCAAGATGCCGGGAACACCGGGGAGCTGTTTTTT | CASSQDAGNTGELFF
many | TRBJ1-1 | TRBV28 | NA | TGTGCCAGCCGGAAACGAACAGTAAGGATGAGCACTGAAGCTTTCTTT | CASRKRTVRMSTEAFF
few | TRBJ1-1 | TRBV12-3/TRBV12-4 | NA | TGTGCCATCTCGGGGGGGGGGCTTACTGAAGCTTTCTTT | CAISGGGLTEAFF
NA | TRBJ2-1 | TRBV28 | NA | TGTGCCAGCAGTTTTGCCAAAAGTAGTTCCTACAATGAGCAGTTCTTC | CASSFAKSSSYNEQFF
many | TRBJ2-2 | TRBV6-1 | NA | TGTGCCAGCAGAGGGGTCGGGGAGCTGTTTTTT | CASRGVGELFF
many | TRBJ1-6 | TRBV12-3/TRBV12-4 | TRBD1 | TGTGCCAGCGGGTATGGACAGGGCCCTTCACCCCTCCACTTT | CASGYGQGPSPLHF
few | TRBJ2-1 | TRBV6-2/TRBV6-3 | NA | TGTGCCAGCAGGACGGAGTTCTCCTACAATGAGCAGTTCTTC | CASRTEFSYNEQFF
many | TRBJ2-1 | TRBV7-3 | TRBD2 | TGTGCCAGCAGCTTATCAGGCGGGGGGATAAACAATGAGCAGTTCTTC | CASSLSGGGINNEQFF
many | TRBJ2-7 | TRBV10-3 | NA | TGTGCCATCAGTGATCGCCAGGGCGGCTCCTACGAGCAGTACTTC | CAISDRQGGSYEQYF
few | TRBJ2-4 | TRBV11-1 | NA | TGTGCCAGCAGCTTAGGCGGTGTCTCAATAGGCAAAAACATTCAGTACTTC | CASSLGGVSIGKNIQYF
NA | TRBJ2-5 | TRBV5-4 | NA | TGTGCCAGCAGCTTGGGAGGAGCGGGTATAGTGGGGACCCAGTACTTC | CASSLGGAGIVGTQYF
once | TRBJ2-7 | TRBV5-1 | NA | TGCGCCAGCAGCTTGGGTGGCCTTCGCCACGAGCAGTACTTC | CASSLGGLRHEQYF
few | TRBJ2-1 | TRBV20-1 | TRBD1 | TGCAGTGCTAGCGCCGGGACAGGAGGACCTGAGCAGTTCTTC | CSASAGTGGPEQFF
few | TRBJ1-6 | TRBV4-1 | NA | TGCGCCAGCAGTCAAAGTCCAGGGATCTCCTATAATTCACCCCTCCACTTT | CASSQSPGISYNSPLHF